The 31 T cell receptor beta chains below come from one sample, sequenced in a study of CD8 T cells in ankylosing spondylitis. Their antigens remain unidentified. The study's findings and limits: In ankylosing spondylitis blood, a motif of seven to nine highly homologous TCR beta variants appeared characteristic.

TCRdb passed the 5' RACE reads through MiXCR, listing each CDR3 protein once. In the table there are roughly 300,000 distinct CDR3 sequences, less than 10% of which are singletons. Input material: blood, either unsorted or a sorted T cell fraction (not recorded which). These receptors were taken from a male donor with ankylosing spondylitis.

This clonotype has more than one count but fewer than ten. CDR3 DNA: TGTGCCAGCAGTTACTGGGCCTCCTACCGGGACGGTGAGGCCCAGTACTTC. Encoded protein: CASSYWASYRDGEAQYF. This chain connects TRBV6-2 or TRBV6-3 to TRBJ2-5; the D call may be TRBD1 or TRBD2 (5 bases each). The CDR3 covers 17 residues. Trimming removed 1 base from V and 9 bases from J, with 24 bases in between. Germline V gene data show CDR1 as MNHEY and CDR2 as SVGEGT.

The chain combines TRBV6-5 with TRBJ1-6; the D is unclear. Germline CDR1 reads MNHEY; CDR2 reads SVGAGI. The CDR3 runs to 16 residues. Deletions cut 0 bases from V and 9 bases from J, with 15 bases between. The CDR3 loop reads CASSYSARSTGSPLHF. CDR3 bases: TGTGCCAGCAGTTACTCGGCCAGGTCAACGGGTTCACCCCTCCACTTT.

This clonotype has more than one count but fewer than ten. V gene TRBV28 combines with J gene TRBJ2-5; 7 bases fit TRBD1. V was clipped by 6 bases and J by 3 bases; unmatched bases: 7. The V gene's germline CDR1 is MDHEN and CDR2 SYDVKM. This CDR3 is built from 14 residues. DNA of the CDR3: TGTGCCAGCAGACCTACTACAGGGGAAGAGACCCAGTACTTC. This gives the protein CASRPTTGEETQYF.

This rearrangement joins TRBV7-8 to TRBJ2-1; D assignment may be TRBD1 or TRBD2 (5 bases each). V was clipped by 0 bases and J by 0 bases, with 9 bases between them. Germline V gene sequence: CDR1 SGHVS, CDR2 FQNEAQ. The CDR3 totals 16 residues. CDR3: CASSLAWGSSYNEQFF. In DNA form, the CDR3 reads TGTGCCAGCAGCTTAGCGTGGGGGAGCTCCTACAATGAGCAGTTCTTC.

This clonotype has more than one count but fewer than ten. The chain employs TRBV7-3 and TRBJ2-1; 9 bases are shared with TRBD2. This CDR3 has 17 residues. Germline lookup yields CDR1 SGHTA and CDR2 FQGTGA. V was clipped by 5 bases and J by 0 bases; unmatched bases: 8. Written as DNA, the CDR3 is TGTGCCAGCAGCCTCCGGACTAGCGCGGGCTCCTACAATGAGCAGTTCTTC. Residues: CASSLRTSAGSYNEQFF.

The gene calls are TRBV12-5 and TRBJ2-1; TRBD2 matches 7 bases. Germline V CDR1 and CDR2: LGHNT, FRNRAP. The CDR3 spans 14 residues. Trimming cost V 3 bases and J 7 bases; bases outside gene matches: 6. The CDR3 spells CASGLPSRGNEQFF. Here the CDR3 DNA reads TGTGCTAGTGGTTTACCCTCGCGGGGGAATGAGCAGTTCTTC.

This clonotype was picked up a small number of times. The chain links TRBV5-1 to TRBJ1-3, with TRBD1 identical over 7 bases. This CDR3 is built from 16 residues. In germline, CDR1 is SGHRS, CDR2 YFSETQ. Trimming took 4 bases from V and 0 from J; bases not matched to a gene: 7. The CDR3 spells CASSTGQQLSGNTIYF. The DNA of the CDR3 is TGCGCCAGCAGCACGGGACAGCAGCTCTCTGGAAACACCATATATTTT.

This clonotype was seen more than once but under ten times. An end of the junction differs from the germline gene, which may be a read error. The CDR3 is CAIRLAGPPVF. The CDR3, as DNA: TGTGCCATCCGACTAGCGGGACCCCCGGTCTTC. V is TRBV10-3 and J is TRBJ2-1; TRBD2 agrees at 11 bases. The CDR3 is 11 amino acids. Germline CDR1 ENHRY, CDR2 SYGVKD.

The chain uses TRBV4-2 and TRBJ1-5; D uncertain. The CDR3 length is 14 residues. The germline CDR1 and CDR2 sequences are LGHNA and YNFKEQ. Between the trimmed V and J ends, which lost 1 base and 6 bases, there was a span of 10 bases. The DNA for the CDR3 is TGTGCCAGCAGCCAAGTGAGCGAAGGTCAGCCCCAGCATTTT. This translates into CASSQVSEGQPQHF.

A few counts support this clonotype. The CDR3 bases are TGTGCCAGCAGCCAAGAACCCAGGGAAGATTCACCCCTCCACTTT. Amino acid sequence: CASSQEPREDSPLHF. This chain links TRBV4-2 with TRBJ1-6; D is perhaps TRBD1 (5 bases). The germline gives CDR1 LGHNA, CDR2 YNFKEQ. V was trimmed by 0 bases and J by 8 bases, leaving 11 bases between them. The CDR3 runs 15 residues.

This clonotype was counted at least ten times. This rearrangement joins TRBV28 to TRBJ2-7, with 11 bases fitting TRBD2. The length of the CDR3 is 14 residues. The trim removed 6 bases at V and 6 bases at J, leaving 7 bases unmatched. Per the germline V gene, CDR1 is MDHEN and CDR2 is SYDVKM. Here the CDR3 DNA reads TGTGCCAGCAGCCTAGCGGGAGGACGAATCGAGCAGTACTTC. Protein sequence: CASSLAGGRIEQYF.

The chain employs TRBV7-9 and TRBJ2-2, with D uncertain. Germline CDR1 and CDR2: SEHNR and FQNEAQ (reference sequence). V was trimmed by 0 bases and J by 6 bases, leaving 11 bases between them. CDR3 size: 15 residues. DNA for the CDR3: TGTGCCAGCAGCTTAGCCAGGACGCGGCCCGGGGAGCTGTTTTTT. As protein: CASSLARTRPGELFF.

In this sample, this clonotype turned up many times. This chain links TRBV20-1 with TRBJ1-1; no clear D gene. Per the germline V gene, CDR1 is DFQATT and CDR2 is SNEGSKA (reference sequence). The CDR3 consists of 12 residues. CDR3 coding DNA: TGCAGGGTGGAGAGCAGGACCCTTGAAGCTTTCTTT. This gives the protein CRVESRTLEAFF.

A few counts support this clonotype. The chain uses TRBV5-8 and TRBJ1-1; 7 positions agree with TRBD1. CDR3 size: 14 residues. Trimming at V came to 6 bases and at J to 0 bases, leaving 5 bases not matched to a gene. In germline, CDR1 is SGHTS, CDR2 YDEGEE. CDR3 protein: CASNYRGLNTEAFF. In nucleotides, the CDR3 is TGTGCCAGCAACTACAGGGGATTGAACACTGAAGCTTTCTTT.

The genes are TRBV7-9 and TRBJ2-3, with unresolved D. The V gene's germline CDR1 is SEHNR and CDR2 FQNEAQ (reference sequence). The CDR3 has 14 amino acids. V was trimmed by 4 bases and J by 4 bases, leaving 12 bases between them. The CDR3 sequence is CASSSGFLSDTQYF. CDR3 sequence (DNA): TGTGCCAGCAGCTCCGGTTTTTTATCAGATACGCAGTATTTT.

This clonotype was seen ten or more times. This rearrangement joins TRBV19 to TRBJ2-2, with 8 positions matching TRBD2. This CDR3 is 17 amino acids long. From germline, CDR1 is LNHDA and CDR2 SQIVND (reference sequence). Trimming removed 9 bases from V and 4 bases from J; junction bases left unmatched: 16. The DNA for the CDR3 is TGTGCCAGCTCACCCCCCGCCGGGGGGGCGAGCACCGGGGAGCTGTTTTTT. It yields the protein CASSPPAGGASTGELFF.

This chain uses TRBV20-1 with TRBJ2-7; D remains ambiguous. The germline V gene has CDR1 DFQATT and CDR2 SNEGSKA (reference sequence). CDR3 length: 14 amino acids. V was pared by 5 bases and J by 3 bases, with 17 bases between. DNA of the CDR3: TGCAGTGCTTGGCCGGCAGGAAACTTCTACGAGCAGTACTTC. Its translation is CSAWPAGNFYEQYF.

This clonotype was counted between two and nine times. V usage is TRBV27 and J usage is TRBJ2-1; 9 bases fit TRBD1. Unmatched junction bases numbered 10, after V lost 5 bases and J lost 5 bases. The CDR3 covers 16 residues. Germline V CDR1 and CDR2: MNHEY, SMNVEV (reference sequence). CDR3 in amino acids: CASSGLGQGTHNEQFF. CDR3 sequence (DNA): TGTGCCAGCAGTGGACTCGGACAGGGGACCCACAATGAGCAGTTCTTC.

This clonotype has a count of ten or more. V and J are TRBV3-1 and TRBJ2-1; D is uncertain. The V gene's germline CDR1 is LGHDT and CDR2 YNNKEL (reference sequence). V lost 1 base to trimming and J lost 8 bases, with 6 bases between them. There are 12 residues in the CDR3. The CDR3 loop is CASSQVTYEQFF. The CDR3, as DNA: TGTGCCAGCAGCCAAGTTACATATGAGCAGTTCTTC.

The table lists this clonotype with a few counts. The rearrangement links TRBV12-3 or TRBV12-4 to TRBJ1-6; tentatively, D is TRBD1 (5 bases). Trimming pared 3 bases from V and 6 bases from J, leaving 18 bases between. This CDR3 comprises 17 residues. For the CDR3, the DNA is TGTGCCAGCAGTTTGGCGGCGGGAGGGGCGATTAATTCACCCCTCCACTTT. It yields the protein CASSLAAGGAINSPLHF.

This clonotype was recorded a few times. V gene TRBV28 combines with J gene TRBJ2-3; D remains unclear. Germline lookup yields CDR1 MDHEN and CDR2 SYDVKM. The V and J ends lost 4 bases and 4 bases respectively, with 9 bases between them. The CDR3 sequence is 13 residues long. CDR3 region: CASSSPIPDTQYF. In DNA, the CDR3 is TGTGCCAGCAGTTCCCCTATCCCAGATACGCAGTATTTT.

The CDR3 reads CSASSGGGISEQFF. The CDR3 DNA reads as TGCAGTGCTAGTTCGGGTGGGGGAATTAGTGAGCAGTTCTTC. The rearrangement joins TRBV20-1 to TRBJ2-1; D may be TRBD1 or TRBD2 (5 bases each). Trimming shortened V by 3 bases and J by 9 bases, and 18 bases separated the two germline ends. The CDR3 contains 14 residues. CDR1 is DFQATT and CDR2 is SNEGSKA in the germline V gene (reference sequence).

The gene calls are TRBV11-2 and TRBJ1-1; D is possibly TRBD1 (6 bases). CDR1 is SGHAT, CDR2 FQNNGV, per germline. The V gene lost 6 bases and the J gene lost 4 bases, with 18 bases spanning the gap. There are 15 residues in the CDR3. Here the CDR3 DNA reads TGTGCCAGCAGTGTAAATGGGGGCGCCGGCACTGAAGCTTTCTTT. This encodes CASSVNGGAGTEAFF.

This clonotype was seen many times. DNA of the CDR3: TGCGCCAGCAGCAAGGGACTAGCCCAAGCTAGCACAGATACGCAGTATTTT. It codes for CASSKGLAQASTDTQYF. This chain connects TRBV5-1 to TRBJ2-3; 9 bases fit TRBD2. The germline gives CDR1 SGHRS, CDR2 YFSETQ. The CDR3 is 17 amino acids. J was trimmed by 0 bases and V by 4 bases; bases with no gene match: 9.

V and J are TRBV29-1 and TRBJ2-1, with 7 bases aligning to TRBD2. V was pared by 3 bases and J by 2 bases, with 4 bases of the junction left unmatched. Per germline, CDR1 SQVTM and CDR2 ANQGSEA. This CDR3 is 14 amino acids long. The CDR3 DNA reads as TGCAGCGTTGACTCTAGCGGAGCCTACAATGAGCAGTTCTTC. Translation: CSVDSSGAYNEQFF.

There are many counts of this clonotype. This rearrangement joins TRBV30 to TRBJ1-1; D may be TRBD1 (6 bases). Looked up from germline, CDR1 is GTSNPN and CDR2 is SVGIG (reference sequence). V was cut by 1 base and J by 10 bases, with 10 bases left in between. The CDR3 is made up of 11 amino acids. This chain's CDR3 is CAWSASTGAFF. In DNA form, the CDR3 reads TGTGCCTGGAGTGCCTCGACAGGAGCTTTCTTT.

This clonotype has at least ten counts. The rearrangement uses TRBV20-1 and TRBJ2-7, with TRBD2 matching 9 bases. Germline V gene lookup returns CDR1 DFQATT and CDR2 SNEGSKA (reference sequence). There are 15 residues in the CDR3. J was trimmed by 6 bases and V by 3 bases; bases with no gene match: 12. CDR3 sequence reads: CSASRLAGSLGEQYF. CDR3 coding DNA: TGCAGTGCTAGTCGGCTAGCGGGAAGCCTAGGCGAGCAGTACTTC.

The table lists this clonotype with many counts. This chain links TRBV7-3 with TRBJ2-1, with TRBD1 as a possible D gene (6 bases). Trimming took off 4 bases at V and 4 bases at J, with 11 bases between the two ends. The CDR3 has 14 amino acids. CDR1 is SGHTA, CDR2 FQGTGA, per germline. DNA of the CDR3: TGTGCCAGCAGCTCAGCGACAGGTTACAATGAGCAGTTCTTC. Protein sequence: CASSSATGYNEQFF.

The rearrangement uses TRBV7-2 and TRBJ2-1; tentatively, D is TRBD2 (6 bases). The germline V gene encodes CDR1 SGHTA and CDR2 FQGNSA. The length of the CDR3 is 14 residues. Trimming left V 3 bases short and J 7 bases short, with 13 bases between. CDR3 region: CASSFGSAGNEQFF. In DNA, the CDR3 is TGTGCCAGCAGCTTCGGAAGCGCGGGGAATGAGCAGTTCTTC.

This clonotype came up many times. V usage is TRBV12-3 or TRBV12-4 and J usage is TRBJ1-1; no firm D call. Trimming cost V 5 bases and J 1 base, with 11 bases left between them. The CDR3 is made up of 14 amino acids. CDR3 region: CASSRAAGNTEAFF. The DNA for the CDR3 is TGTGCCAGCAGTCGCGCTGCCGGGAACACTGAAGCTTTCTTT.

This clonotype was seen repeatedly, ten times or more. The chain joins TRBV20-1 to TRBJ1-1; D is unclear. This CDR3 region has 13 residues. Deletions cut 6 bases from V and 3 bases from J, with 14 bases between. Germline lookup yields CDR1 DFQATT and CDR2 SNEGSKA (reference sequence). The CDR3 bases are TGCAGTGCCTCTCTTTTGGATCACACTGAAGCTTTCTTT. Encoded protein: CSASLLDHTEAFF.